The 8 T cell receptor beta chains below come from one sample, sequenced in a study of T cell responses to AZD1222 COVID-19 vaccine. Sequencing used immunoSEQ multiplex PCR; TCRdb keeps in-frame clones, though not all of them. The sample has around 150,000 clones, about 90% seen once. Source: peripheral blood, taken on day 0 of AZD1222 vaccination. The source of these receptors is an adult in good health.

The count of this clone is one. The CDR3 sequence is CASIRATGNNSPLHF. CDR3 coding DNA: TGTGCCAGCATCCGGGCTACCGGGAATAATTCACCCCTCCACTTT. This rearrangement joins TRBV2 to TRBJ1-6; unclear D gene. Trimming took 7 bases from V and 5 from J, leaving 15 bases between them. Germline V lookup: CDR1 SNHLY, CDR2 FYNNEI. The CDR3 has 15 amino acids.

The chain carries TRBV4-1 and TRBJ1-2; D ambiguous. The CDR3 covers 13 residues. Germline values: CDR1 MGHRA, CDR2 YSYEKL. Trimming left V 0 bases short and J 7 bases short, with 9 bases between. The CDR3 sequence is CASSQDYASGYTF. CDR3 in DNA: TGCGCCAGCAGCCAAGATTACGCCAGTGGCTACACCTTC.

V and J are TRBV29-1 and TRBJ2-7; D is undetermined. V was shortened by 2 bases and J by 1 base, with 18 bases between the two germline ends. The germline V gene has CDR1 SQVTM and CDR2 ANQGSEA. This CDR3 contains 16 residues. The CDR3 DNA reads TGCAGCGTTGAAAAGTATATTCAGTCTACTTCCTACGAGCAGTACTTC. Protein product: CSVEKYIQSTSYEQYF.

The DNA for the CDR3 is TGTGCCAGCAGCTTGTCTATGAACACTGAAGCTTTCTTT. Protein product: CASSLSMNTEAFF. The rearrangement links TRBV5-4 to TRBJ1-1; D unclear. CDR3 length: 13 residues. V was clipped by 1 base and J by 0 bases, with 4 bases between them. Germline-derived CDR1 and CDR2 are SGHNT and YYREEE (reference sequence). Supplemented by reference TRBV5-4 and TRBJ1-1, the full variable domain reads ETGVTQSPTHLIKTRGQQVTLRCSSQSGHNTVSWYQQALGQGPQFIFQYYREEENGRGNFPPRFSGLQFPNYSSELNVNALELDDSALYLCASSLSMNTEAFFGQGTRLTVV.

The CDR3 region is CASSLATGGEVFYEQYF. In DNA form, the CDR3 reads TGTGCCAGCAGCTTAGCGACAGGGGGCGAGGTTTTCTACGAGCAGTACTTC. This rearrangement joins TRBV7-2 to TRBJ2-7; TRBD1 matches 10 bases. This CDR3 region has 17 residues. Trimming cost V 0 bases and J 3 bases; bases outside gene matches: 8. Germline loops: CDR1 SGHTA, CDR2 FQGNSA.

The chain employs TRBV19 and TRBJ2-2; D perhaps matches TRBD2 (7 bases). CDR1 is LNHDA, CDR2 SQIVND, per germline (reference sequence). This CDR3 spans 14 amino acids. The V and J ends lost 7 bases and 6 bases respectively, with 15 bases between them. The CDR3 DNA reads TGTGCCAGTACCCCGGGGGCGGGAGCCGGGGAGCTGTTTTTT. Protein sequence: CASTPGAGAGELFF. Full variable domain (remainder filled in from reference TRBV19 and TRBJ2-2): DGGITQSPKYLFRKEGQNVTLSCEQNLNHDAMYWYRQDPGQGLRLIYYSQIVNDFQKGDIAEGYSVSREKKESFPLTVTSAQKNPTAFYLCASTPGAGAGELFFGEGSRLTVL.

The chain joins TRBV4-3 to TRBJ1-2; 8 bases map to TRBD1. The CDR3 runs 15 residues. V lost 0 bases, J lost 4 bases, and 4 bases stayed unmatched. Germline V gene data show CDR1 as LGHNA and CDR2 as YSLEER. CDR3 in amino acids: CASSQETGGGYGYTF. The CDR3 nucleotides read TGCGCCAGCAGCCAAGAAACAGGGGGGGGCTATGGCTACACCTTC.

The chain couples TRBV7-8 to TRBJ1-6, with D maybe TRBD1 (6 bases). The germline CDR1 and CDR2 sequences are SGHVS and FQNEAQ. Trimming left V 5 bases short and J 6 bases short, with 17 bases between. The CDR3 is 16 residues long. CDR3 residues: CASSPETGFSNSPLHF. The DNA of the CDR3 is TGTGCCAGCAGCCCCGAAACAGGGTTTTCTAATTCACCCCTCCACTTT.